This T cell receptor (beta chain) was identified during a study of blood T cell repertoires in COVID-19. Study information: Acute-phase and convalescent COVID-19 samples originated in the United States, Italy and Spain. PBMCs, B-cell-depleted T cells, or T cells were the source of the cDNA or gDNA that made up the material.

The authors' processing: The assay estimated nucleated cells by amplifying reference gene primers. The assay was immunoSEQ multiplex PCR, and TCRdb's table has in-frame clones only and misses some. Clone size and V and J calls were adopted from that table, with D and trimming inferred from the DNA. Seen here are tens of thousands of clones, approximately 90% observed once, and the top ten hold 32%. Germline CDR1 SGHRS, CDR2 YFSETQ. The V and J ends lost 2 bases and 0 bases respectively, with 9 bases between them. The CDR3 totals 15 residues. Specimen: peripheral blood. The TCR sequence derives from an older man with active COVID-19. The chain couples TRBV5-1 to TRBJ1-3; D gene ambiguous. The CDR3 DNA sequence: TGCGCCAGCAGCTTCGACACCTTCTCTGGAAACACCATATATTTT. It encodes CASSFDTFSGNTIYF. The full variable domain, in which reference TRBV5-1 and TRBJ1-3 provide the parts outside the CDR3, is KAGVTQTPRYLIKTRGQQVTLSCSPISGHRSVSWYQQTPGQGLQFLFEYFSETQRNKGNFPGRFSGRQFSNSRSEMNVSTLELGDSALYLCASSFDTFSGNTIYFGEGSWLTVV.